These 31 T cell receptor beta chains came from one sample sequenced in a study of regulatory T cells in long-lasting Graves disease. Described time point: newly diagnosed GD, antithyroid drugs for less than 3 months. TCR sequences were obtained from RNA taken from PBMCs. The TCR beta library used iRepertoire HTBI primers with Arm-PCR amplification of CDR3. TCRdb fed the multiplex PCR reads into MiXCR, producing one record per CDR3 protein. This sample has around 250,000 distinct CDR3 sequences, with about 19% found just once. This specimen consisted of peripheral blood mononuclear cells (PBMCs), obtained at new diagnosis, from a patient treated with antithyroid drugs. These receptors all stem from a female donor with Graves disease.

The chain carries TRBV4-3 and TRBJ2-7; TRBD1 or TRBD2 may be the D gene (6 bases each). The CDR3 totals 15 residues. Trimming removed 0 bases at V and 5 bases at J, with 14 bases between. CDR1 is LGHNA and CDR2 is YSLEER in the germline V gene. In DNA form, the CDR3 reads TGCGCCAGCAGCCAAGAGAGGGGGGTTCTAGACGAGCAGTACTTC. Protein: CASSQERGVLDEQYF.

This clonotype was seen repeatedly, ten times or more. The chain combines TRBV11-2 with TRBJ1-5; no clear D. Trimming took off 5 bases at V and 0 bases at J, with 5 bases between the two ends. Germline assignment: CDR1 SGHAT and CDR2 FQNNGV. CDR3 length equals 13 residues. DNA for the CDR3: TGTGCCAGCAGCGCAAATAGCAATCAGCCCCAGCATTTT. This encodes CASSANSNQPQHF.

To note about this clonotype: A much larger clone differs by one base, so this may be a read error. V and J are TRBV18 and TRBJ2-5; D remains ambiguous. The length of the CDR3 is 12 residues. The germline gives CDR1 KGHSH, CDR2 LQKENI. Trimming pared 10 bases from V and 11 bases from J, leaving 20 bases between. CDR3 loop: CATSNSYNEQYF. The CDR3 DNA follows: TGTGCCACCAGCAACTCCTACAATGAGCAGTACTTC.

This clonotype showed up many times. V is TRBV6-5 and J is TRBJ1-2; maybe TRBD1 (6 bases). The germline CDR1 and CDR2 sequences are MNHEY and SVGAGI. Trimming took off 0 bases at V and 2 bases at J, with 7 bases between the two ends. The CDR3 spans 14 residues. The CDR3 reads CASSYSGTNYGYTF. The CDR3, as DNA: TGTGCCAGCAGTTACTCGGGGACAAACTATGGCTACACCTTC.

This clonotype was counted many times. This rearrangement joins TRBV12-3 or TRBV12-4 to TRBJ2-7; TRBD1 matches 9 bases. Losses at the gene ends were 7 bases for V and 4 bases for J; bases not matched to a gene: 8. The CDR3 totals 14 residues. The CDR3 bases are TGTGCCAGCAATTCCGGGACAGGGTATTACGAGCAGTACTTC. Its protein is CASNSGTGYYEQYF.

This clonotype was seen ten or more times. The V call is TRBV18, the J call TRBJ2-1, with D tentatively TRBD1 or TRBD2 (6 bases each). The V end was cut by 2 bases, the J end by 5 bases, with 19 bases between. The germline gives CDR1 KGHSH, CDR2 LQKENI. The CDR3 sequence is 17 residues long. The chain's CDR3 is CASSPNRMGGRNNEQFF. The CDR3 DNA follows: TGTGCCAGCTCACCAAATAGGATGGGGGGCAGGAACAATGAGCAGTTCTTC.

The rearrangement uses TRBV5-1 and TRBJ2-1; 9 nucleotides match TRBD1. Germline CDR1 SGHRS, CDR2 YFSETQ. The CDR3 sequence is 14 residues long. The trim removed 4 bases at V and 8 bases at J, leaving 7 bases unmatched. The CDR3 DNA is TGCGCCAGCAGCGCCGACAGGGGGTATTATGAGCAGTTCTTC. Its protein is CASSADRGYYEQFF.

This clonotype was seen many times. The chain uses TRBV11-1 and TRBJ2-7; no reliable D call. Germline-derived CDR1 and CDR2 are SGHAT and FQDESV (reference sequence). CDR3 length: 15 amino acids. The V end was cut by 2 bases, the J end by 1 base, with 12 bases between. CDR3 region: CASSLTDRNSYEQYF. CDR3 nucleotides: TGTGCCAGCAGCTTAACGGACCGTAATTCCTACGAGCAGTACTTC.

The chain is built from TRBV12-3 or TRBV12-4 and TRBJ2-2, with 9 bases that match TRBD1. The CDR3 consists of 15 residues. V dropped 3 bases and J dropped 6; count of bases not matched to a gene: 5. The CDR3 sequence: CASSLYRGLPGELFF. The DNA of the CDR3 is TGTGCCAGCAGTTTGTACAGGGGGCTCCCCGGGGAGCTGTTTTTT.

This sequence joins TRBV13 and TRBJ1-2; D is possibly TRBD1 (6 bases). V lost 3 bases and J lost 7, with 12 bases in between. Germline assignment: CDR1 PRHDT and CDR2 FYEKMQ (reference sequence). This CDR3 is 13 amino acids long. The CDR3: CASSLAGEFGYTF. Here the CDR3 DNA reads TGTGCCAGCAGCTTGGCAGGGGAATTTGGCTACACCTTC.

This clonotype was found many times. The chain employs TRBV29-1 and TRBJ2-3, with a possible D match to TRBD1 (6 bases). The germline gives CDR1 SQVTM, CDR2 ANQGSEA. The CDR3 has 15 residues. V lost 2 bases to trimming and J lost 2 bases, with 14 bases between them. The CDR3 loop reads CSVESHTGPTDTQYF. DNA of the CDR3: TGCAGCGTTGAATCCCATACAGGGCCCACAGATACGCAGTATTTT.

This clonotype has a count of ten or more. V gene TRBV20-1 combines with J gene TRBJ2-1, with 7 bases aligning to TRBD2. The V segment lost 6 bases and the J segment 7 bases; nucleotides outside the gene matches: 12. Germline V lookup: CDR1 DFQATT, CDR2 SNEGSKA (reference sequence). The CDR3 is 14 residues long. The CDR3 spells CSATEFRGSNEQFF. The CDR3 DNA sequence: TGCAGTGCGACCGAGTTTCGCGGGAGTAATGAGCAGTTCTTC.

This clonotype was picked up many times. This chain connects TRBV5-4 to TRBJ2-3; 12 bases align to TRBD2. Germline CDR1 reads SGHNT; CDR2 reads YYREEE (reference sequence). The J segment lost 4 bases and the V segment lost 0 bases, leaving 0 bases of the junction unmatched. The CDR3 runs 15 residues. CDR3 in amino acids: CASSLGLAGADTQYF. CDR3 DNA sequence: TGTGCCAGCAGCTTGGGACTAGCGGGAGCAGATACGCAGTATTTT.

In its sample, this clonotype was seen a few times. The chain employs TRBV19 and TRBJ1-1, with D possibly matching TRBD1 (6 bases). This CDR3 spans 15 amino acids. The germline gives CDR1 LNHDA, CDR2 SQIVND (reference sequence). Trimming shortened V by 5 bases and J by 2 bases, and 15 bases separated the two germline ends. In DNA form, the CDR3 reads TGTGCCAGTAGTCCACACAGGGCATCCAACACTGAAGCTTTCTTT. This encodes CASSPHRASNTEAFF.

The chain combines TRBV4-1 with TRBJ1-4; 7 positions match TRBD1. V dropped 0 bases and J dropped 3; count of bases not matched to a gene: 7. The CDR3 runs 17 residues. CDR1 and CDR2 from the germline V gene are MGHRA and YSYEKL. The CDR3 region is CASSQDPPGGSNEKLFF. CDR3 DNA: TGCGCCAGCAGCCAAGACCCCCCAGGGGGTTCTAATGAAAAACTGTTTTTT.

This clonotype was seen more than once but under ten times. V gene TRBV20-1 combines with J gene TRBJ2-6, with TRBD1 matching 10 bases. The CDR3 spans 18 residues. The V gene end was trimmed by 3 bases and the J gene end by 1 base; junction bases not matched to a gene: 9. Germline V gives CDR1 DFQATT, CDR2 SNEGSKA (reference sequence). Written as DNA, the CDR3 is TGCAGTGCTAGGACAAGGGACAGGGGAGAATCTGGGGCCAACGTCCTGACTTTC. Translating it yields CSARTRDRGESGANVLTF.

The table lists this clonotype with many counts. The rearrangement uses TRBV6-1 and TRBJ1-1; 8 bases are shared with TRBD1. The CDR3 sequence is 15 residues long. The germline V gene encodes CDR1 MNHNS and CDR2 SASEGT. V lost 5 bases and J lost 2; bases outside the gene matches: 7. CDR3 in DNA: TGTGCCAGCAGTAACATTGGGACAGGCAACACTGAAGCTTTCTTT. Translation gives CASSNIGTGNTEAFF.

Many counts were recorded for this clonotype. CDR3 in amino acids: CASRDTLADGYTF. CDR3 DNA: TGTGCCAGCAGAGACACACTTGCGGATGGCTACACCTTC. The V gene is TRBV6-1, the J gene TRBJ1-2, with D unresolved. The CDR3 runs 13 residues. Trimming took 6 bases from V and 6 from J, leaving 14 bases between them. CDR1 is MNHNS and CDR2 is SASEGT in the germline V gene.

This clonotype was found many times. The chain carries TRBV5-8 and TRBJ2-5; D is perhaps TRBD1 or TRBD2 (5 bases each). V lost 4 bases, J lost 1 base, and 11 bases lay in between. In germline, CDR1 is SGHTS, CDR2 YDEGEE. The CDR3 has 14 residues. The CDR3 nucleotides read TGTGCCAGCAGCCTGGGACGGCCCCAAGAGACCCAGTACTTC. It yields the protein CASSLGRPQETQYF.

This clonotype was counted ten times or more. The J gene is TRBJ2-4, the V gene TRBV7-9, with D perhaps matching TRBD1 (6 bases). Germline CDR1 is SEHNR and CDR2 is FQNEAQ (reference sequence). V was cut by 5 bases and J by 0 bases, with 14 bases left in between. The CDR3 contains 16 residues. CDR3 in amino acids: CASSTRDTIAKNIQYF. For the CDR3, the DNA is TGTGCCAGCAGCACCCGGGACACCATAGCCAAAAACATTCAGTACTTC. The full variable domain, rest sourced from reference TRBV7-9 and TRBJ2-4, is DTGVSQNPRHKITKRGQNVTFRCDPISEHNRLYWYRQTLGQGPEFLTYFQNEAQLEKSRLLSDRFSAERPKGSFSTLEIQRTEQGDSAMYLCASSTRDTIAKNIQYFGAGTRLSVL.

This clonotype has at least ten counts. The V gene is TRBV7-2, the J gene TRBJ2-3; 13 bases fit TRBD2. V was pared by 8 bases and J by 4 bases, with 6 bases of the junction left unmatched. The CDR3 extends over 15 amino acids. Germline V CDR1 and CDR2: SGHTA, FQGNSA. The CDR3 reads CASSWTSGSSDTQYF. In nucleotides, the CDR3 is TGTGCCAGCTCCTGGACTAGCGGGAGTTCAGATACGCAGTATTTT. The entire variable domain, with the rest obtained from reference TRBV7-2 and TRBJ2-3, is as follows: GAGVSQSPSNKVTEKGKDVELRCDPISGHTALYWYRQSLGQGLEFLIYFQGNSAPDKSGLPSDRFSAERTGGSVSTLTIQRTQQEDSAVYLCASSWTSGSSDTQYFGPGTRLTVL.

This clonotype appeared many times. The rearrangement uses TRBV2 and TRBJ1-5; D not certain. The CDR3 is 15 residues long. Per germline, CDR1 SNHLY and CDR2 FYNNEI. V lost 7 bases, J lost 2 bases, and 15 bases lay in between. The CDR3 region is CASKPPGGGNQPQHF. CDR3 coding DNA: TGTGCCAGCAAACCCCCAGGTGGGGGCAATCAGCCCCAGCATTTT.

The rearrangement links TRBV3-1 to TRBJ2-1; no firm D call. The CDR3 spans 12 residues. The V and J ends lost 4 bases and 8 bases respectively, with 9 bases between them. Germline CDR1 LGHDT, CDR2 YNNKEL (reference sequence). CDR3 residues: CASSPAVDEQFF. The CDR3 DNA is TGTGCCAGCAGCCCCGCGGTCGATGAGCAGTTCTTC.

The chain joins TRBV10-2 to TRBJ2-7, with D perhaps TRBD1 (6 bases). The CDR3 runs 14 residues. Trimming stripped 3 bases from V and 3 bases from J, with 12 bases between. Germline CDR1 reads WSHSY; CDR2 reads SAAADI. The CDR3 DNA reads as TGCGCCAGCAGTGATCCGGGACAAGACTACGAGCAGTACTTC. The encoded protein is CASSDPGQDYEQYF.

Many counts were recorded for this clonotype. This chain joins TRBV9 and TRBJ2-7; D is unresolved. The CDR3 is made up of 14 amino acids. Looked up from germline, CDR1 is SGDLS and CDR2 is YYNGEE. The V and J ends lost 0 bases and 2 bases respectively, with 9 bases between them. In DNA, the CDR3 is TGTGCCAGCAGCGTAGGAGGTTATACCTACGAGCAGTACTTC. Protein sequence: CASSVGGYTYEQYF.

The V gene is TRBV7-9, the J gene TRBJ1-2, with D uncertain. V was trimmed by 4 bases and J by 7 bases, leaving 13 bases between them. Germline assignment: CDR1 SEHNR and CDR2 FQNEAQ (reference sequence). The CDR3 runs to 13 residues. Here the CDR3 DNA reads TGTGCCAGCAGCTACCCGGACCGACGTGGCTACACCTTC. This gives the protein CASSYPDRRGYTF.

The CDR3 here is CASNYGTAEETQYF. The CDR3 region has the DNA TGTGCCAGTAACTACGGGACCGCGGAAGAGACCCAGTACTTC. This sequence joins TRBV19 and TRBJ2-5; D is tentatively TRBD1 or TRBD2 (5 bases each). This CDR3 has 14 amino acids. Between the trimmed V and J ends, which lost 7 bases and 3 bases, there was a span of 15 bases. Germline V gives CDR1 LNHDA, CDR2 SQIVND (reference sequence).

The rearrangement joins TRBV6-1 to TRBJ1-6; TRBD1 is a possible D gene (6 bases). This CDR3 contains 15 residues. Germline values: CDR1 MNHNS, CDR2 SASEGT. V was clipped by 2 bases and J by 12 bases, with 17 bases between them. The CDR3 nucleotides are TGTGCCAGCAGTGAAATAGCGGGGGGGCAACAACCCCTCCACTTT. Encoded protein: CASSEIAGGQQPLHF.

This clonotype was observed many times. V is TRBV20-1 and J is TRBJ2-7, with 11 bases lining up with TRBD2. The germline gives CDR1 DFQATT, CDR2 SNEGSKA (reference sequence). CDR3 size: 16 residues. The V segment lost 3 bases and the J segment 7 bases; nucleotides outside the gene matches: 14. CDR3 residues: CSASLLAGGSRGEQYF. DNA for the CDR3: TGCAGTGCTAGTCTGCTAGCGGGAGGCTCCCGGGGAGAGCAGTACTTC.

Notes on this clonotype: A much more abundant neighbour one base away suggests this may be a read error. The V call is TRBV6-1, the J call TRBJ2-5, with 10 bases identical to TRBD2. This CDR3 spans 16 amino acids. V lost 4 bases and J lost 11; bases outside the gene matches: 16. The germline CDR1 and CDR2 sequences are MNHNS and SASEGT. The CDR3 is CASSVLAGDVNNEQYF. The CDR3 DNA sequence: TGTGCCAGCAGTGTTCTAGCGGGGGACGTAAACAATGAGCAGTACTTC.

This clonotype was counted between two and nine times. V and J are TRBV20-1 and TRBJ1-3; perhaps TRBD1 as D (5 bases). The length of the CDR3 is 15 residues. Trimming cost V 2 bases and J 0 bases, with 11 bases left between them. The V gene's germline CDR1 is DFQATT and CDR2 SNEGSKA (reference sequence). The CDR3 DNA reads TGCAGTGCTAGATCGACAGCCTTCTCTGGAAACACCATATATTTT. Its protein product is CSARSTAFSGNTIYF.